The 13 T cell receptor beta chains below come from one sample, sequenced in a study of vaccination effects on CD4 cells after COVID-19. Antigen-specific CD4+ T cell clonotypes were called by their expansion after viral peptide-pool culture in ViraFEST. Researchers isolated CD4+ T cells once ten to eleven days of culture had elapsed. All study participants received two doses of BNT162b2 or mRNA-1273 vaccine. Some clones are missing from TCRdb's copy, which holds only in-frame ones; the method was immunoSEQ multiplex PCR. Here the sample spans 24,000 or so clones, 60% to 80% being singletons. These TCRs are of unknown antigen specificity. The sequences come from CD4+ T cells from PBMCs cultured with SARS-CoV-2 spike peptides, collected after COVID-19 vaccination. Source of these receptors: a human donor who received a COVID-19 vaccine.

This chain uses TRBV18 with TRBJ1-2; 9 nucleotides agree with TRBD1. CDR3 length equals 15 residues. Germline CDR1 KGHSH, CDR2 LQKENI. The V segment lost 4 bases and the J segment 8 bases; nucleotides outside the gene matches: 11. This chain's CDR3 is CASSLRTGDLSGYTF. The DNA for the CDR3 is TGTGCCAGCTCACTCAGGACAGGGGACTTATCAGGCTACACCTTC.

The chain is built from TRBV5-1 and TRBJ1-2; no reliable D call. Germline assignment: CDR1 SGHRS and CDR2 YFSETQ. Trimming removed 4 bases at V and 7 bases at J, with 17 bases between. There are 14 residues in the CDR3. The CDR3 coding sequence is TGCGCCAGCAGCCCAGGACCGGGATCGGGTGGCTACACCTTC. It codes for CASSPGPGSGGYTF.

The genes are TRBV24-1 and TRBJ1-5; D possibly corresponds to TRBD1 (6 bases). Germline V gene sequence: CDR1 KGHDR, CDR2 SFDVKD. V was cut by 5 bases and J by 4 bases, with 11 bases left in between. The CDR3 is 14 residues long. The CDR3 DNA follows: TGTGCCACCAGTGCAGGGACACAAAATCAGCCCCAGCATTTT. Protein: CATSAGTQNQPQHF.

J is TRBJ1-2 and V is TRBV5-4; perhaps TRBD1 as D (5 bases). The CDR3 extends over 16 amino acids. CDR1 SGHNT and CDR2 YYREEE come from the germline V gene (reference sequence). V was clipped by 0 bases and J by 0 bases, with 12 bases between them. The CDR3 loop is CASSLGQQGSNYGYTF. Written as DNA, the CDR3 is TGTGCCAGCAGCTTGGGTCAGCAGGGATCTAACTATGGCTACACCTTC.

Only one count was recorded for this clone. The chain employs TRBV3-1 (or the pseudogene TRBV3-2) and TRBJ2-5; no reliable D call. Germline assignment: CDR1 LGHDT and CDR2 YNNKEL (reference sequence). With 2 bases removed from V and 5 bases from J, the gap between germline ends came to 9 bases. The CDR3 consists of 13 residues. DNA of the CDR3: TGTGCCAGCAGCCAAAACGAACGGGAGACCCAGTACTTC. Translating gives CASSQNERETQYF.

To note about this clone: The same CDR3 arises from other DNA sequences in this sample as well. V is TRBV5-1 and J is TRBJ2-1; no definite D call. CDR3 length: 12 amino acids. In germline, CDR1 is SGHRS, CDR2 YFSETQ. The ends were cut back, 0 bases at V and 7 bases at J, with 5 bases in the middle. The CDR3 region is CASSLEVNEQFF. CDR3 sequence (DNA): TGCGCCAGCAGCTTGGAGGTAAATGAGCAGTTCTTC.

The chain is built from TRBV2 and TRBJ2-7; D assignment may be TRBD1 or TRBD2 (6 bases each). Trimming shortened V by 6 bases and J by 7 bases, and 25 bases separated the two germline ends. The CDR3 is 16 residues long. CDR1 is SNHLY and CDR2 is FYNNEI in the germline V gene. As DNA, the CDR3 is TGTGCCAGCAGAGGGAGGTTGTGGGACACCCTAGAGGAGCAGTACTTC. Its protein product is CASRGRLWDTLEEQYF.

This clone was recorded once. The chain joins TRBV3-1 (or the pseudogene TRBV3-2) to TRBJ1-6; D call uncertain. Trimming pared 0 bases from V and 10 bases from J, leaving 16 bases between. The CDR3 length is 16 residues. The germline CDR1 and CDR2 sequences are LGHDT and YNNKEL (reference sequence). This CDR3 is CASSQDLEGLQSPLHF. The CDR3 region has the DNA TGTGCCAGCAGCCAAGACCTTGAGGGTTTGCAATCACCCCTCCACTTT.

The V and J genes are TRBV6-5 and TRBJ1-3; D unclear. Trimming shortened V by 2 bases and J by 0 bases, and 11 bases separated the two germline ends. The CDR3 is made up of 16 amino acids. The germline V gene encodes CDR1 MNHEY and CDR2 SVGAGI. The CDR3 coding sequence is TGTGCCAGCAGTTACGGGATGGCTAACTCTGGAAACACCATATATTTT. This translates into CASSYGMANSGNTIYF.

The chain is built from TRBV12-3 or TRBV12-4 and TRBJ2-5; D is ambiguous. V shed 6 bases and J shed 0 bases, with 5 bases lying between them. The CDR3 is made up of 12 amino acids. DNA for the CDR3: TGTGCCAGCAGCCAAGACCAAGAGACCCAGTACTTC. This sequence encodes CASSQDQETQYF.

This clone was recorded a few times. The chain couples TRBV27 to TRBJ2-1; 8 positions agree with TRBD2. The ends lost 5 bases at V and 4 bases at J; junction bases unmatched: 7. The CDR3 spans 15 residues. The germline CDR1 and CDR2 sequences are MNHEY and SMNVEV (reference sequence). This CDR3 reads CASSPIGGGYNEQFF. CDR3 DNA: TGTGCCAGCAGTCCAATCGGGGGGGGGTACAATGAGCAGTTCTTC.

The chain links TRBV7-9 to TRBJ1-5; no firm D call. CDR1 SEHNR and CDR2 FQNEAQ come from the germline V gene (reference sequence). CDR3 size: 15 residues. Trimming stripped 1 base from V and 0 bases from J, with 7 bases between. The CDR3 DNA is TGTGCCAGCAGCTTAGGTCAGCTTAGCAATCAGCCCCAGCATTTT. This sequence encodes CASSLGQLSNQPQHF.

The J gene is TRBJ2-7, the V gene TRBV3-1 (or the pseudogene TRBV3-2), with 13 bases that match TRBD2. Trimming took 5 bases from V and 2 from J; bases not matched to a gene: 3. The germline V gene has CDR1 LGHDT and CDR2 YNNKEL (reference sequence). The CDR3 is made up of 15 amino acids. In DNA, the CDR3 is TGTGCCAGCAGCTTAGGACTAGCGGGGGCCTACGAGCAGTACTTC. It translates to CASSLGLAGAYEQYF.